Detailed here is one TCR beta chain. The CDR3 length is 14 residues. Germline V CDR1 and CDR2: LGHNA, YNFKEQ. V lost 5 bases, J lost 4 bases, and 12 bases lay in between. The data were obtained in a study of blood T cell repertoires in COVID-19. Assay: immunoSEQ multiplex PCR; the TCRdb copy retains only in-frame clones and omits some. The table lists about 52,000 clones, around 81% of them singletons. This TCR derives from a woman aged 80 or older with COVID-19, enrolled during active disease. Sequencing was done on a sample of peripheral blood. V gene TRBV4-2 combines with J gene TRBJ2-1; the D gene is possibly TRBD2 (7 bases). CDR3 protein: CASSVGGPYNEQFF. The CDR3 nucleotides read TGTGCCAGCAGCGTGGGGGGGCCTTACAATGAGCAGTTCTTC.